Below, 7 T cell receptor beta chains from the same sample are listed, as sequenced in a study of T cell responses to AZD1222 COVID-19 vaccine. Libraries were prepared by immunoSEQ multiplex PCR; TCRdb keeps only in-frame clonotypes and omits some of them. The table shows 200,000 to 250,000 clones, with 90% to 95% occurring only once. The material was peripheral blood, obtained on day 0 of MenACWY control vaccination. The receptors derive from an adult in good health.

This chain connects TRBV6-5 to TRBJ2-1, with TRBD1 matching 11 bases. The CDR3 consists of 15 residues. Losses at the gene ends were 6 bases for V and 7 bases for J; bases not matched to a gene: 8. CDR1 and CDR2 from the germline V gene are MNHEY and SVGAGI. The CDR3 protein is CASSQDRGRRNEQFF. In DNA form, the CDR3 reads TGTGCCAGCAGCCAGGACAGGGGGCGCAGGAATGAGCAGTTCTTC.

This clone was observed a single time. The chain has TRBV4-1 and TRBJ2-1; D not certain. The V end was cut by 1 base, the J end by 7 bases, with 11 bases between. The germline gives CDR1 MGHRA, CDR2 YSYEKL. The CDR3 runs to 14 residues. CDR3 bases: TGCGCCAGCAGCCAAGTTCGATTACTGAATGAGCAGTTCTTC. Translating gives CASSQVRLLNEQFF.

This chain links TRBV7-9 with TRBJ1-2; 8 bases line up with TRBD1. With 2 bases clipped from V and 1 base from J, the junction kept 6 bases outside the gene matches. Germline-derived CDR1 and CDR2 are SEHNR and FQNEAQ (reference sequence). The CDR3 is 16 residues long. CDR3 sequence (DNA): TGTGCCAGCAGCTTATTGACAGGGGTGATTAACTATGGCTACACCTTC. Translating it yields CASSLLTGVINYGYTF.

The table lists this clone with a count of one. V gene TRBV5-1 combines with J gene TRBJ1-1; TRBD1 agrees at 7 bases. CDR3 size: 14 residues. Germline V gives CDR1 SGHRS, CDR2 YFSETQ. V shed 6 bases, J shed 0 bases, and the junction held 5 bases outside the gene matches. Here the CDR3 reads CASNPTGMNTEAFF. CDR3 coding DNA: TGCGCCAGCAATCCGACAGGGATGAACACTGAAGCTTTCTTT.

The chain uses TRBV12-3 or TRBV12-4 and TRBJ1-2, with D unclear. This CDR3 has 13 amino acids. The germline V and J ends were trimmed by 3 bases and 2 bases, with 7 bases remaining between them. CDR3 nucleotides: TGTGCCAGCAGTTTGTTGGAGAACTATGGCTACACCTTC. Protein: CASSLLENYGYTF.

The genes are TRBV7-9 and TRBJ2-1, with 11 bases lining up with TRBD1. Germline V gene sequence: CDR1 SEHNR, CDR2 FQNEAQ (reference sequence). V shed 3 bases, J shed 8 bases, and the junction held 6 bases outside the gene matches. The CDR3 is 15 amino acids. The CDR3 region has the DNA TGTGCCAGCAGCTTCCGGGACAGGGGGACGGATGAGCAGTTCTTC. This gives the protein CASSFRDRGTDEQFF.

The rearrangement joins TRBV5-1 to TRBJ1-2; D is unclear. Germline values: CDR1 SGHRS, CDR2 YFSETQ. Trimming pared 2 bases from V and 3 bases from J, leaving 8 bases between. The CDR3 is 13 amino acids. CDR3 sequence: CASSLSQHYGYTF. For the CDR3, the DNA is TGCGCCAGCAGCTTAAGTCAACACTATGGCTACACCTTC.